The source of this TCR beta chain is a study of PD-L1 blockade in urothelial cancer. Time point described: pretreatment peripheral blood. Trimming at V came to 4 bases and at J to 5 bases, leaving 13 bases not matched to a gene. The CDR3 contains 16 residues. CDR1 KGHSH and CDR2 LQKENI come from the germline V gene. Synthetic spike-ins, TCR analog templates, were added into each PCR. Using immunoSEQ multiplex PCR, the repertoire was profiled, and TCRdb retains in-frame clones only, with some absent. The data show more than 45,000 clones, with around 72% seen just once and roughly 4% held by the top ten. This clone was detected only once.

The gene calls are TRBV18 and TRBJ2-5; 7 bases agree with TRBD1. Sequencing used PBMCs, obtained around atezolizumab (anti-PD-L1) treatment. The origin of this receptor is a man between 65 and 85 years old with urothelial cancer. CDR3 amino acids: CASSLTDRSIGETQYF. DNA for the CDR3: TGTGCCAGCTCACTAACGGACAGGTCAATTGGGGAGACCCAGTACTTC. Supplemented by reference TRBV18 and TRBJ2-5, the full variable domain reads NAGVMQNPRHLVRRRGQEARLRCSPMKGHSHVYWYRQLPEEGLKFMVYLQKENIIDESGMPKERFSAEFPKEGPSILRIQQVVRGDSAAYFCASSLTDRSIGETQYFGPGTRLLVL.